Listed here is a single T cell receptor (beta chain). Unique molecular identifiers were incorporated when the TCRbeta library was constructed. TCRdb re-analysed the PCR reads in MiXCR, keeping a single row per CDR3 protein. The data contain approximately 400,000 distinct CDR3 sequences, roughly 11% of them singletons. This entry is derived from a study of T-cell reconstitution after alpha-beta-depleted transplantation in children. The length of the CDR3 is 15 residues. Trimming stripped 4 bases from V and 0 bases from J, with 13 bases between. Germline loops: CDR1 DFQATT, CDR2 SNEGSKA (reference sequence).

The specimen comprised PBMCs from the stem cell graft donor, sampled from the stem cell graft. This chain links TRBV20-1 with TRBJ1-5; tentative D call: TRBD1 (5 bases). This sequence originates from a human donor who donated a stem cell graft to a child with acute myeloid leukemia. CDR3 DNA sequence: TGCAGTGCTACGCGGGGGGGGTCTAGCAATCAGCCCCAGCATTTT. Its translation is CSATRGGSSNQPQHF.